The clone carrying this T cell receptor beta chain showed up just a few times. The antigen is unknown. This sample is drawn from a study of cytomegalovirus exposure and HLA in healthy donors. Study outcomes and limitations: Associated with cytomegalovirus, according to the listing, were 150 to 200 TCR beta chains. The authors confirmed in vitro that three CMV-associated chains were specific for CMV antigens.

The CDR3 spans 13 residues. Germline V lookup: CDR1 SGDLS, CDR2 YYNGEE. Trimming shortened V by 4 bases and J by 5 bases, and 13 bases separated the two germline ends. Sequencing used immunoSEQ multiplex PCR; TCRdb keeps in-frame clones, though not all of them. The sample contains around 200,000 clones, 80% to 85% of which appear only once. The material sequenced was PBMCs. The receptor's source is a woman between 18 and 29 years old in good health and CMV-seropositive. This rearrangement joins TRBV9 to TRBJ2-7, with TRBD2 as a possible D gene (6 bases). Written as DNA, the CDR3 is TGTGCCAGCAGCCGGGACTTTCCCCACGAGCAGTACTTC. As protein: CASSRDFPHEQYF.